This TCR beta chain was sequenced during a study of T-cell reconstitution after alpha-beta-depleted transplantation in children. The study's findings and limits: Alpha-beta T cells about two months after transplant reportedly derived from several hundred expanded graft clones. A year had passed since transplant, and T-cell counts and diversity by then came mostly from newly produced T cells.

For TCRbeta, the library was prepared with unique molecular identifiers. TCRdb ran MiXCR on the PCR reads and lists one entry per CDR3 protein. The sample lists 250,000 to 300,000 distinct CDR3 sequences, around 9.1% seen once, with 7.5% in the top ten. The sample holds many counts of this clonotype. Its antigen remains unknown. The V segment lost 2 bases and the J segment 0 bases; nucleotides outside the gene matches: 6. Germline CDR1 is SGHRS and CDR2 is YFSETQ. The CDR3 covers 16 residues. Source: PBMCs, taken before TCRalphabeta/CD19-depleted stem cell transplant. The chain carries TRBV5-1 and TRBJ1-1, with 8 bases aligning to TRBD1. The clonotype originates from a boy under two years old with acute myeloid leukemia, due to receive a stem cell transplant. Here the CDR3 reads CASSLRTGFMNTEAFF. The CDR3 coding sequence is TGCGCCAGCAGCTTAAGGACAGGGTTTATGAACACTGAAGCTTTCTTT.